The entry below gives a single T cell receptor (beta chain) sequence along with its context. What it recognizes is unknown. This entry is derived from a study of T-cell reconstitution after alpha-beta-depleted transplantation in children. Study conclusions and caveats: Once a year had passed after transplant, T-cell counts and diversity came mostly from newly produced T cells.

Germline V gene lookup returns CDR1 SGHTA and CDR2 FQGNSA. The trim removed 4 bases at V and 3 bases at J, leaving 9 bases unmatched. This CDR3 is built from 16 residues. During its preparation, the TCRbeta library received unique molecular identifiers. TCRdb itself ran the PCR reads through MiXCR, one entry per CDR3 protein. The table lists about 540,000 distinct CDR3 sequences, more than 20% of them singletons. The receptor was isolated from a boy younger than two with Wiskott-Aldrich syndrome, due to receive a stem cell transplant. The chain couples TRBV7-2 to TRBJ2-7; 10 bases match TRBD2. Here the sequenced sample was PBMCs, taken before TCRalphabeta/CD19-depleted stem cell transplant. DNA for the CDR3: TGTGCCAGCAGCTCCCGGACTAGCGGAACTGTCTACGAGCAGTACTTC. This codes for CASSSRTSGTVYEQYF.